The clone carrying this T cell receptor beta chain has more than one count but fewer than ten. RNA transcripts were the template for amplifying TCR beta CDR3 regions. TCR CDR3 regions were first amplified by RT-PCR with HTBI primers. TCRdb re-analysed the multiplex PCR reads in MiXCR, keeping a single row per CDR3 protein. The repertoire consists of about 300,000 distinct CDR3 sequences, with roughly a fifth occurring once and the leading ten covering about 35%. The source of the sample is a study of T cells in Graves' hyperthyroidism and ophthalmopathy. Across the study: Before treatment of any kind, peripheral blood was taken at initial diagnosis.

Germline assignment: CDR1 SGDLS and CDR2 YYNGEE. J gave up 4 bases and V 3 bases, and 6 bases lay outside the gene matches. This CDR3 has 14 amino acids. The clonotype was recovered from a man aged 50-60 years with Graves' ophthalmopathy. This chain uses TRBV9 with TRBJ1-2, with TRBD1 matching over 7 bases. The sample taken for sequencing was blood. Here the CDR3 DNA reads TGTGCCAGCAGCGGACGACAGGGAACCTATGGCTACACCTTC. It codes for CASSGRQGTYGYTF.